The 11 T cell receptor beta chains in this list originate from one sample, sequenced in a study of cytomegalovirus exposure and HLA in healthy donors. The data were produced by immunoSEQ multiplex PCR, yet TCRdb's version contains in-frame clones alone and is incomplete. The profile shows 260,000 or so clones, approximately 90% of them singletons. Sequencing was performed on PBMCs. These receptors originate from a young woman in good health and CMV-seronegative.

This chain links TRBV6-5 with TRBJ1-2, with TRBD1 identical over 9 bases. This CDR3 has 15 amino acids. The trim removed 7 bases at V and 4 bases at J, leaving 10 bases unmatched. Germline V gene data show CDR1 as MNHEY and CDR2 as SVGAGI. The CDR3 region is CASIATGGYSYGYTF. CDR3 nucleotide sequence: TGTGCCAGCATCGCTACAGGGGGCTATTCCTATGGCTACACCTTC.

V usage is TRBV5-1 and J usage is TRBJ2-1; 10 nucleotides align to TRBD2. This CDR3 contains 18 residues. Looked up from germline, CDR1 is SGHRS and CDR2 is YFSETQ. V was clipped by 0 bases and J by 7 bases; unmatched bases: 13. The CDR3 region has the DNA TGCGCCAGCAGCTTGGGGCTACCGCTAGCGGGAGTTGGTAATGAGCAGTTCTTC. This gives the protein CASSLGLPLAGVGNEQFF.

V and J are TRBV27 and TRBJ2-3; 7 bases are shared with TRBD2. This CDR3 spans 13 amino acids. From germline, CDR1 is MNHEY and CDR2 SMNVEV (reference sequence). V gave up 7 bases and J gave up 6 bases; unmatched junction bases: 7. CDR3 coding DNA: TGTGCCAGCATGGGAGGGGCCGTGGATACGCAGTATTTT. Translation gives CASMGGAVDTQYF.

Comments on this clone: Other DNA sequences of this sample code for an identical CDR3. The rearrangement joins TRBV11-2 to TRBJ2-7; no definite D call. The CDR3 runs 12 residues. CDR1 and CDR2 (germline): SGHAT, FQNNGV. Trimming took off 1 base at V and 4 bases at J, with 5 bases between the two ends. The CDR3 DNA reads as TGTGCCAGCAGCTTAGCTTCGTACGAGCAGTACTTC. It translates to CASSLASYEQYF.

This chain joins TRBV5-1 and TRBJ2-3, with unresolved D. Germline V gene sequence: CDR1 SGHRS, CDR2 YFSETQ. Trimming pared 0 bases from V and 9 bases from J, leaving 20 bases between. There are 16 residues in the CDR3. The CDR3 reads CASSLDSPHLGATQYF. The CDR3 region has the DNA TGCGCCAGCAGCTTGGATTCTCCGCACCTCGGTGCGACGCAGTATTTT.

The chain has TRBV2 and TRBJ2-7, with 9 bases fitting TRBD2. Losses at the gene ends were 6 bases for V and 3 bases for J; bases not matched to a gene: 6. The germline V gene encodes CDR1 SNHLY and CDR2 FYNNEI. The CDR3 loop spans 14 amino acids. CDR3: CASRGSGRSYEQYF. In DNA form, the CDR3 reads TGTGCCAGCAGGGGTAGCGGGAGAAGCTACGAGCAGTACTTC. Supplemented by reference TRBV2 and TRBJ2-7, the full variable domain reads EPEVTQTPSHQVTQMGQEVILRCVPISNHLYFYWYRQILGQKVEFLVSFYNNEISEKSEIFDDQFSVERPDGSNFTLKIRSTKLEDSAMYFCASRGSGRSYEQYFGPGTRLTVT.

The gene calls are TRBV19 and TRBJ1-5; D is ambiguous. The CDR3 spans 12 residues. Trimming took 2 bases from V and 6 from J, leaving 5 bases between them. The V gene's germline CDR1 is LNHDA and CDR2 SQIVND (reference sequence). In DNA form, the CDR3 reads TGTGCCAGTAGTATATCGAGTCAGCCCCAGCATTTT. It codes for CASSISSQPQHF.

The rearrangement joins TRBV15 to TRBJ2-7; TRBD2 agrees at 13 bases. The germline V gene has CDR1 LNHNV and CDR2 YYDKDF (reference sequence). CDR3 length: 16 residues. J lost 6 bases, V lost 5 bases, and 10 bases had no gene match. The CDR3 DNA reads as TGTGCCACCAGCGGGACTAGCGGGACATCTACGAGCGAGCAGTACTTC. Translating it yields CATSGTSGTSTSEQYF.

This sequence joins TRBV5-6 and TRBJ2-5; 8 bases are shared with TRBD1. The junction had 2 bases not matched to a gene; V was cut back by 3 bases and J by 4 bases. Germline V lookup: CDR1 SGHDT, CDR2 YYEEEE. The CDR3 runs to 13 residues. The CDR3 DNA is TGTGCCAGCAGCTGGACAGGGCGAGAGACCCAGTACTTC. Its translation: CASSWTGRETQYF.

This clone appeared a single time. The rearrangement joins TRBV18 to TRBJ1-4; D is ambiguous. CDR3 length: 18 residues. The V gene's germline CDR1 is KGHSH and CDR2 LQKENI. Trimming took 3 bases from V and 1 from J, leaving 18 bases between them. CDR3 DNA: TGTGCCAGCTCACCGGTGCGCCGATCGGTCCAAACTAATGAAAAACTGTTTTTT. Its protein product is CASSPVRRSVQTNEKLFF.

The chain links TRBV30 to TRBJ2-2, with TRBD1 matching 9 bases. Germline assignment: CDR1 GTSNPN and CDR2 SVGIG (reference sequence). Trimming cost V 0 bases and J 3 bases; bases outside gene matches: 17. The CDR3 totals 20 residues. The CDR3 DNA is TGTGCCTGGAGTGTGGGGAACCGGGACAGGGAATACAGGCACACCGGGGAGCTGTTTTTT. This gives the protein CAWSVGNRDREYRHTGELFF.